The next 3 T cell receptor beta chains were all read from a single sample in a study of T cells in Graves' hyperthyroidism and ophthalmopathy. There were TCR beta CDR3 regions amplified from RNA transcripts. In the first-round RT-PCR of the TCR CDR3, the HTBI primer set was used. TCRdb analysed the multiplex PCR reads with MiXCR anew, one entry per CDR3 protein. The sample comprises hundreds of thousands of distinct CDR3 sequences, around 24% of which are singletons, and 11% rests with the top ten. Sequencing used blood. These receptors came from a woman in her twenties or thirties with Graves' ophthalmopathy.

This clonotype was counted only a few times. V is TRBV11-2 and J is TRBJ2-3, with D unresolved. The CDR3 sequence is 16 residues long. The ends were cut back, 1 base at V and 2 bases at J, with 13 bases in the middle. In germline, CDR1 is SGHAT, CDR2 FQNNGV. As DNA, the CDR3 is TGTGCCAGCAGCTTAGGTATGGGGTACACCACAGATACGCAGTATTTT. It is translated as CASSLGMGYTTDTQYF.

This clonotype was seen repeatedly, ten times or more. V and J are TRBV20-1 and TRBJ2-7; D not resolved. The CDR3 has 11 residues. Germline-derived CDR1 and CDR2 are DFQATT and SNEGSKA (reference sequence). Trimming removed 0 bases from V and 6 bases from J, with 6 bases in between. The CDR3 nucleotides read TGCAGTGCTAGAGATCGCAGCGAGCAGTACTTC. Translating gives CSARDRSEQYF.

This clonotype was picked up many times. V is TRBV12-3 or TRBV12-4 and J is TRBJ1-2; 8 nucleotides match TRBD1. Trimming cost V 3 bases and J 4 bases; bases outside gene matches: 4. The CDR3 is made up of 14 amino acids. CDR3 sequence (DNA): TGTGCCAGCAGTTTCGCAGGGGGCGTCTATGGCTACACCTTC. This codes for CASSFAGGVYGYTF.